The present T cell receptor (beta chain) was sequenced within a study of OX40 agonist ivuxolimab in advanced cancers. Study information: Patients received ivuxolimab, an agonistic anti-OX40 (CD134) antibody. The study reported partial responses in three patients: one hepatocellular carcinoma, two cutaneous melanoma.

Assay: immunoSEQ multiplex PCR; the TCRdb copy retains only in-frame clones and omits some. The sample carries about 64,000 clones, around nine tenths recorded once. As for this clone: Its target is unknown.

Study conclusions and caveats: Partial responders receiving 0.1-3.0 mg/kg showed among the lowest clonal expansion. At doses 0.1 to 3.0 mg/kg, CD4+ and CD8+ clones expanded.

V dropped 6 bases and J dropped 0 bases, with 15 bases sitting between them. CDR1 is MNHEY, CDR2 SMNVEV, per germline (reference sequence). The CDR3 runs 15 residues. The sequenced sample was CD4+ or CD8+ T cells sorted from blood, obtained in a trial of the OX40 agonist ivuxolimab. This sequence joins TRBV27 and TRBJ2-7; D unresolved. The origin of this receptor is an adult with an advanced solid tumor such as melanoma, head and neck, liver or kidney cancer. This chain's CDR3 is CASSRTLVGSYEQYF. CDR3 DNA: TGTGCCAGCAGCCGTACACTTGTAGGCTCCTACGAGCAGTACTTC.